Below, 4 T cell receptor beta chains from the same sample are listed, as sequenced in a study of T cells after yellow fever vaccination (dated by TCRdb to about 2019). Library prep was done by 5' RACE. The instrument was an Illumina HiSeq 2500. TCRdb reran the public reads through fastp at Q25 and MiXCR, keeping productive beta chains. CDR3 protein sequences are deduplicated, and each keeps its most common genes and DNA. This sample gives about 75,000 distinct CDR3 sequences in total; about 7.7% of them show up just once. In total, the top ten clones hold approximately 29% of the sample. The treatment or condition label corresponds to: live attenuated yellow fever vaccine strain. Source: CD8+ T cells sorted from PBMCs, taken about 10 days after the first yellow fever vaccination. These receptors all come from a man aged 18 to 29 who received the YFV17D yellow fever vaccine.

This clonotype was detected a few times. The chain links TRBV7-9 to TRBJ2-3; 9 bases agree with TRBD2. V shed 5 bases and J 0 bases; nucleotides not matched to a gene: 9. The germline gives CDR1 SEHNR, CDR2 FQNEAQ (reference sequence). The CDR3 length is 17 residues. CDR3: CASSILRTSESTDTQYF. CDR3 bases: TGTGCCAGCAGCATACTACGGACTAGCGAAAGCACAGATACGCAGTATTTT.

This clonotype was recorded many times. The chain employs TRBV2 and TRBJ2-7, with 7 bases matching TRBD1. J gave up 7 bases and V 6 bases, and 21 bases lay outside the gene matches. The V gene's germline CDR1 is SNHLY and CDR2 FYNNEI. CDR3 length: 17 residues. The DNA for the CDR3 is TGTGCCAGCAGCCCGAGGGGGCGGACCGCGTCATACCCAGAGCAGTACTTC. As protein: CASSPRGRTASYPEQYF.

This clonotype was detected many times. The chain joins TRBV11-3 to TRBJ2-2; 9 bases match TRBD2. The V gene end was trimmed by 3 bases and the J gene end by 6 bases; junction bases not matched to a gene: 17. Germline V gives CDR1 SGHNT, CDR2 YENEEA. The CDR3 contains 19 residues. The CDR3, as DNA: TGTGCCAGCAGCTTTCCAATCGCGGGGGGGTCCAAGGCGGCCGGGGAGCTGTTTTTT. As protein: CASSFPIAGGSKAAGELFF.

The chain uses TRBV7-9 and TRBJ2-6; D remains unclear. Germline V CDR1 and CDR2: SEHNR, FQNEAQ (reference sequence). The CDR3 runs 16 residues. Trimming left V 5 bases short and J 2 bases short, with 13 bases between. The CDR3 DNA sequence: TGTGCCAGCAGCGACGCTCCGGGCGCTGGGGCCAACGTCCTGACTTTC. Translated: CASSDAPGAGANVLTF.